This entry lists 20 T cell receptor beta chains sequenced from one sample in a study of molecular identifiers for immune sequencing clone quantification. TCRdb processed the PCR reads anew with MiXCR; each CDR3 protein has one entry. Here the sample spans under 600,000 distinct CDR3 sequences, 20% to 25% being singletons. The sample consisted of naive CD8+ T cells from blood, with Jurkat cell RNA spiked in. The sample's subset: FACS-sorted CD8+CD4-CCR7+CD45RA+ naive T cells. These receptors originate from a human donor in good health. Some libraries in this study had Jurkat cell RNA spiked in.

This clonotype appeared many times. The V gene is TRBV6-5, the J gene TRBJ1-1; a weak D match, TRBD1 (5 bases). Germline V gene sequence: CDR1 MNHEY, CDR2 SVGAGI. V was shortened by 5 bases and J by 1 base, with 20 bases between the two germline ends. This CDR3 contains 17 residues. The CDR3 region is CASSLMQGSIENTEAFF. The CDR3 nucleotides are TGTGCCAGCAGTCTCATGCAGGGTTCGATCGAGAACACTGAAGCTTTCTTT.

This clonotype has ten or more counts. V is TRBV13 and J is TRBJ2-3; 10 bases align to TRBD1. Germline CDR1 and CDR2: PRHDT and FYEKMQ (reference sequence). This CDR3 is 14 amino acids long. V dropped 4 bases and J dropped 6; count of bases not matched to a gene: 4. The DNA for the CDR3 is TGTGCCAGCAGCTCCGGACAGGGGGTGGATACGCAGTATTTT. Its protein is CASSSGQGVDTQYF.

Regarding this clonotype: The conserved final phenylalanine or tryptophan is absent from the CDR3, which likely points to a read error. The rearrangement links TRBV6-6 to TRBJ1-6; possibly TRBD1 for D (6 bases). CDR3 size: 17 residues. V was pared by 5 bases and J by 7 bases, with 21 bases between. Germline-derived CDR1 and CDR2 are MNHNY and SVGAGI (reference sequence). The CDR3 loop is CASSLSGAVHPNSPLHL. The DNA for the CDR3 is TGTGCCAGCAGTCTATCGGGGGCCGTACACCCCAATTCACCCCTCCACCTT.

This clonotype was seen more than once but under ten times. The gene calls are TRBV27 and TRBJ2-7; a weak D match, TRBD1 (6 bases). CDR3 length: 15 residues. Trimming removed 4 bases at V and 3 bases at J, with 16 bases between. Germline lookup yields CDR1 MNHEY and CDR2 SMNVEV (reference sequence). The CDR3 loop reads CASSWTQGTDYEQYF. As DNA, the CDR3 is TGTGCCAGCAGTTGGACACAGGGAACGGACTACGAGCAGTACTTC.

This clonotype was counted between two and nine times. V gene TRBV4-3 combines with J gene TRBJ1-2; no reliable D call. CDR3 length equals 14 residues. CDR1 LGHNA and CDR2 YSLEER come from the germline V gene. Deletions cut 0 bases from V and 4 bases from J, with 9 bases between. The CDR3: CASSQDVFGYGYTF. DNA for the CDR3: TGCGCCAGCAGCCAAGATGTGTTTGGCTATGGCTACACCTTC.

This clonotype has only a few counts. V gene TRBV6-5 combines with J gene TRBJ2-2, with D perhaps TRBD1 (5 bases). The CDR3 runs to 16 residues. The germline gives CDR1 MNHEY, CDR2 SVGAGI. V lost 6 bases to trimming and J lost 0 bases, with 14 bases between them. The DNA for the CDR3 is TGTGCCAGCAGCGAATGGGGCGCCCCGAACACCGGGGAGCTGTTTTTT. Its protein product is CASSEWGAPNTGELFF.

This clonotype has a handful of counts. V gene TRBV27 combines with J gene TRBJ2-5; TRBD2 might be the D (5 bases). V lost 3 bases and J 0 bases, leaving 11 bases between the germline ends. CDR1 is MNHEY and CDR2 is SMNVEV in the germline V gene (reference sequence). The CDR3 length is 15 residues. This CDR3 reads CASSFTGVDQETQYF. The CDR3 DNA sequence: TGTGCCAGCAGTTTTACCGGGGTCGACCAAGAGACCCAGTACTTC.

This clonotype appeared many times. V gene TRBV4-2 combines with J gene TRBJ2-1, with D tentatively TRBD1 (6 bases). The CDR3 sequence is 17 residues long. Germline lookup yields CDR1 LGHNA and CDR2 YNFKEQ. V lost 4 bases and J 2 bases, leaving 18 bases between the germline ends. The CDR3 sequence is CASSRDKQGGPYNEQFF. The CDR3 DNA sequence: TGTGCCAGCAGCCGAGATAAACAGGGCGGCCCCTACAATGAGCAGTTCTTC.

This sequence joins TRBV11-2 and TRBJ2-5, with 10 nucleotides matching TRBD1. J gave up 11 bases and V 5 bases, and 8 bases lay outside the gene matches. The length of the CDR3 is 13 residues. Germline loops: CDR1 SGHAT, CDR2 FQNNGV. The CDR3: CASSPDRGLLQYF. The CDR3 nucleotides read TGTGCCAGCAGCCCTGACAGGGGGCTACTTCAGTACTTC.

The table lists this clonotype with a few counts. The CDR3 is CSVKTSDTYEQYF. The CDR3 region has the DNA TGCAGCGTGAAGACTAGCGACACCTACGAGCAGTACTTC. This chain joins TRBV29-1 and TRBJ2-7; TRBD2 aligns across 8 bases. Trimming cost V 6 bases and J 2 bases; bases outside gene matches: 6. This CDR3 spans 13 amino acids. CDR1 and CDR2 from the germline V gene are SQVTM and ANQGSEA.

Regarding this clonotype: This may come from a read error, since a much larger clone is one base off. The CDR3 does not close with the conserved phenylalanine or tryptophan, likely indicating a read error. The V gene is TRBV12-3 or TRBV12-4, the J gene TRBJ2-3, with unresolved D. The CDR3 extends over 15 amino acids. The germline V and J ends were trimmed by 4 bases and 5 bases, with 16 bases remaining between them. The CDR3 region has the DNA TGTGCCAGCAGTTCGATAGGGATAGAGAAAGATACGCAGTATTCT. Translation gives CASSSIGIEKDTQYS.

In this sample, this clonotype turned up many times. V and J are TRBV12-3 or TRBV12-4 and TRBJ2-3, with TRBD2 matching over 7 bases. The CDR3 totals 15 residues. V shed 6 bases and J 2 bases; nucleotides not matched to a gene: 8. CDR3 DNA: TGTGCCAGCAGGGGTTTCGCGGGGGACACAGATACGCAGTATTTT. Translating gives CASRGFAGDTDTQYF.

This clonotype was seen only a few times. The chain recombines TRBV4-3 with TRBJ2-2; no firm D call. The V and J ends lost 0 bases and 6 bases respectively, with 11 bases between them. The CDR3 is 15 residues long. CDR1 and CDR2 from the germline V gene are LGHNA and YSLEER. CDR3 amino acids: CASSQERWSAGELFF. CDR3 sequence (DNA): TGCGCCAGCAGCCAAGAACGGTGGTCCGCCGGGGAGCTGTTTTTT.

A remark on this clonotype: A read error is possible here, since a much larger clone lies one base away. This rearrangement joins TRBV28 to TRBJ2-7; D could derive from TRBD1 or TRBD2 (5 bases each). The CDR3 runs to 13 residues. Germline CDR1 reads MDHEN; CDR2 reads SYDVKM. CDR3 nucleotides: TGTGCCTGCAGTTTCTTGCCGGGGCCCGAGCAGTACTTC. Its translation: CACSFLPGPEQYF.

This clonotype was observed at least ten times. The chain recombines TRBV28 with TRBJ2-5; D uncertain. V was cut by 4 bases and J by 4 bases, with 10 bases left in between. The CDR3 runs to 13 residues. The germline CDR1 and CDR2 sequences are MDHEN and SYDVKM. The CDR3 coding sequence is TGTGCCAGCAGTTCAAACCCTCGAGAGACCCAGTACTTC. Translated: CASSSNPRETQYF.

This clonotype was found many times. CDR3 region: CASSQDIGQETQYF. The CDR3 coding sequence is TGCGCCAGCAGCCAAGATATCGGTCAAGAGACCCAGTACTTC. This chain joins TRBV4-1 and TRBJ2-5; the D is unclear. V dropped 0 bases and J dropped 2 bases, with 7 bases sitting between them. The CDR3 is made up of 14 amino acids. Per germline, CDR1 MGHRA and CDR2 YSYEKL.

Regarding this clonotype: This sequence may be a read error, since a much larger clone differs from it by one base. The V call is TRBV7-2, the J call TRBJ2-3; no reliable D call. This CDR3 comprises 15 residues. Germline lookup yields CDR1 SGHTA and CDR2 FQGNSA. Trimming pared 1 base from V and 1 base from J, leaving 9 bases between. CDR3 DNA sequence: TGTGCCAGCAGCTTAGTGGCTTATGGCACAGATACGCAGTATTTT. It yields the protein CASSLVAYGTDTQYF.

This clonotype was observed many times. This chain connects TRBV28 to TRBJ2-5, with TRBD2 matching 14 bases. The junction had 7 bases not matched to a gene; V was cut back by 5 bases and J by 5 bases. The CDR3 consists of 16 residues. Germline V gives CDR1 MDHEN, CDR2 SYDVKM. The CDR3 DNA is TGTGCCAGCAGTCCCGGGACTAGCGGGAGAGGGGAGACCCAGTACTTC. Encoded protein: CASSPGTSGRGETQYF.

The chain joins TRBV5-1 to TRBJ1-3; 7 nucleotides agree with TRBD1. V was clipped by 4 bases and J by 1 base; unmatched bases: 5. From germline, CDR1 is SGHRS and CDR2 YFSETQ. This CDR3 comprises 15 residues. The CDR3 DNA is TGCGCCAGCAGCGGGCCCAGGGGGTCTGGAAACACCATATATTTT. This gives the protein CASSGPRGSGNTIYF.

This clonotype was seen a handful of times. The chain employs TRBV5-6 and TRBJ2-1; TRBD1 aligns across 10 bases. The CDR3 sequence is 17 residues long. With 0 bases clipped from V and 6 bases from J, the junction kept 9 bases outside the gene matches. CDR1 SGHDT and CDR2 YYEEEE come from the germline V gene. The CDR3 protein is CASSLALGTGVFNEQFF. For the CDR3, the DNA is TGTGCCAGCAGCTTGGCCCTAGGGACAGGGGTTTTCAATGAGCAGTTCTTC. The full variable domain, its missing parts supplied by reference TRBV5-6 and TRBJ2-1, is DAGVTQSPTHLIKTRGQQVTLRCSPKSGHDTVSWYQQALGQGPQFIFQYYEEEERQRGNFPDRFSGHQFPNYSSELNVNALLLGDSALYLCASSLALGTGVFNEQFFGPGTRLTVL.